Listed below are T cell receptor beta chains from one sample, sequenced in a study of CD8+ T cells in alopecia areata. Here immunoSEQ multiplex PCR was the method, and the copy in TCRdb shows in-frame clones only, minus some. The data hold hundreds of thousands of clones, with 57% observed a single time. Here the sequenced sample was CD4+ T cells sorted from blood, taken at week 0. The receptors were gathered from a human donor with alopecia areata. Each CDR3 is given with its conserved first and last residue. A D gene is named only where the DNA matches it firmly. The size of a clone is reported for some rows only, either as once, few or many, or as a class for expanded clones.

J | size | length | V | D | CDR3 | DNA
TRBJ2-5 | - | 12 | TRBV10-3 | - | CAISESGETQYF | TGTGCCATCAGTGAGTCAGGGGAGACCCAGTACTTC
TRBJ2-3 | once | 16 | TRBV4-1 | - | CASSQESRVSTDTQYF | TGCGCCAGCAGCCAAGAGAGCAGGGTTAGCACAGATACGCAGTATTTT
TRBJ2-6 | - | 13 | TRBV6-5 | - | CATRGSGANVLTF | TGTGCCACCAGGGGCTCTGGGGCCAACGTCCTGACTTTC
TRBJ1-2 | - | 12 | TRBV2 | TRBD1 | CASRSGGDGYTF | TGTGCCTCTCGCTCAGGGGGCGATGGCTACACCTTC
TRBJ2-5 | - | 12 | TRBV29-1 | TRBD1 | CSVQRDSRTQYF | TGCAGCGTGCAACGGGACAGCAGGACCCAGTACTTC
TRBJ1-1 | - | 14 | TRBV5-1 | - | CASSLSGLNTEAFF | TGCGCCAGCAGCTTGTCAGGGTTGAACACTGAAGCTTTCTTT
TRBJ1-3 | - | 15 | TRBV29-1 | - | CSVGGGGNFGNTIYF | TGCAGCGTTGGTGGCGGGGGAAACTTTGGAAACACCATATATTTT
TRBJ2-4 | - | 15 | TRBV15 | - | CATSRDPGEYVVQYF | TGTGCCACCAGCAGAGATCCGGGAGAATACGTCGTTCAGTACTTC
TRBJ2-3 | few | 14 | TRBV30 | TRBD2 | CAWSSGGAADTQYF | TGTGCCTGGAGTAGCGGGGGGGCTGCAGATACGCAGTATTTT
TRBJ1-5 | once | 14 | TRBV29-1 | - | CSVGEGEGNQPQHF | TGCAGCGTTGGGGAGGGCGAGGGCAATCAGCCCCAGCATTTT
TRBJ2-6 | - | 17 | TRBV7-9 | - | CATPKGTVFSGANVLTF | TGTGCCACCCCTAAGGGAACAGTATTCTCTGGGGCCAACGTCCTGACTTTC
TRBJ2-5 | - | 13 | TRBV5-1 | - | CASSLGGLETQYF | TGCGCCAGCAGCTTGGGAGGGCTAGAGACCCAGTACTTC
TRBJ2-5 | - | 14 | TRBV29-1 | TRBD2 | CSVVSSGPGETQYF | TGCAGCGTTGTTTCTAGCGGTCCAGGGGAGACCCAGTACTTC
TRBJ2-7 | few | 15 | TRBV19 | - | CASSSGTASSYEQYF | TGTGCCAGTAGCTCCGGGACGGCCAGCTCCTACGAGCAGTACTTC
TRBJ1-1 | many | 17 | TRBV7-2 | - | CASSLPRQDPMNTEAFF | TGTGCCAGCAGCTTACCTCGACAGGACCCTATGAACACTGAAGCTTTCTTT
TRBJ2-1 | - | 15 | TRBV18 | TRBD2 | CASSPTSGRSNEQFF | TGTGCCAGCTCACCTACTAGCGGGAGGTCCAATGAGCAGTTCTTC
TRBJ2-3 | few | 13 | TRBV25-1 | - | CASSEVGGDTQYF | TGTGCCAGCAGTGAAGTAGGGGGGGATACGCAGTATTTT
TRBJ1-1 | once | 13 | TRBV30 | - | CAWSPGVKTEAFF | TGTGCCTGGAGTCCGGGTGTGAAGACTGAAGCTTTCTTT
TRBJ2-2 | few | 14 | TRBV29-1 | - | CSTRLNMNTGELFF | TGCAGCACTCGACTCAACATGAACACCGGGGAGCTGTTTTTT
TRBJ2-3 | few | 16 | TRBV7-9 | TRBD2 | CASSLIAGPSTDTQYF | TGTGCCAGCAGCTTAATAGCGGGACCTAGCACAGATACGCAGTATTTT
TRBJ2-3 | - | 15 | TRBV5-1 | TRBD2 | CASSGGLLSTDTQYF | TGCGCCAGCAGCGGGGGACTACTTAGCACAGATACGCAGTATTTT
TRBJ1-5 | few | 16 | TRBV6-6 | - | CASNHRRGRSNQPQHF | TGTGCCAGCAACCACCGGCGGGGCAGATCGAATCAGCCCCAGCATTTT
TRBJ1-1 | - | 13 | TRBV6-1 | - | CATSRLLNTEAFF | TGTGCCACCAGCCGGCTTCTGAACACTGAAGCTTTCTTT
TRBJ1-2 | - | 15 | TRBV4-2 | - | CASSQERVGGYGYTF | TGTGCCAGCAGCCAAGAGAGGGTAGGGGGCTATGGCTACACCTTC
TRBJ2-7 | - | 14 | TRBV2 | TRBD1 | CASSEPLQGVEQYF | TGTGCCAGCAGTGAACCCTTACAGGGGGTCGAGCAGTACTTC
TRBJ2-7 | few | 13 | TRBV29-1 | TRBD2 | CSVLGLAAYEQYF | TGCAGCGTGTTGGGACTAGCGGCCTACGAGCAGTACTTC
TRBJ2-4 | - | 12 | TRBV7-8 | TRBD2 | CASGLAANIQYF | TGTGCCAGTGGACTAGCGGCAAACATTCAGTACTTC
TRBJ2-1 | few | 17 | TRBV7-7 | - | CASSLRGQRSSYNEQFF | TGTGCTAGCAGCTTACGAGGTCAGCGGAGCTCCTACAATGAGCAGTTCTTC
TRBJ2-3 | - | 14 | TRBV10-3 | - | CAISAGVGADTQYF | TGTGCCATCAGTGCAGGTGTAGGTGCAGATACGCAGTATTTT
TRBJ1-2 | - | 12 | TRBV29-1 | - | CSVDRANYGYTF | TGCAGCGTTGACAGGGCCAACTATGGCTACACCTTC
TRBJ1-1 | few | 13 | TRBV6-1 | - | CASSRQENTEAFF | TGTGCCAGCAGTCGACAGGAGAACACTGAAGCTTTCTTT
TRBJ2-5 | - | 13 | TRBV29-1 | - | CSARGQSQETQYF | TGCAGCGCCCGCGGACAGAGCCAAGAGACCCAGTACTTC
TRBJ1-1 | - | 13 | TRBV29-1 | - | CSVVRTYNTEAFF | TGCAGCGTTGTACGAACTTATAACACTGAAGCTTTCTTT
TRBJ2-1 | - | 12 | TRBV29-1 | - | CSSPGGYNEQFF | TGCAGTTCCCCTGGGGGTTACAATGAGCAGTTCTTC
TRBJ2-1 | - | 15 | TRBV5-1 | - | CASSSGHPPGNEQFF | TGCGCCAGCAGCTCGGGACACCCCCCGGGGAATGAGCAGTTCTTC
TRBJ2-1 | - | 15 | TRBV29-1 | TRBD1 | CSVEGSGGAYNEQFF | TGCAGCGTTGAAGGGTCAGGGGGTGCCTACAATGAGCAGTTCTTC
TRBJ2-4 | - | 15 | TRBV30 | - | CAWSDDRGTKNIQYF | TGTGCCTGGAGTGACGATAGGGGAACCAAAAACATTCAGTACTTC
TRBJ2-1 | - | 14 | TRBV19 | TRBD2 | CASSMGLAEIEQFF | TGTGCCAGTAGTATGGGACTAGCGGAGATCGAGCAGTTCTTC
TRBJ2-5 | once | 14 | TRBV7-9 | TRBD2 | CASSLAAGSETQYF | TGTGCCAGCAGCTTAGCAGCGGGAAGCGAGACCCAGTACTTC
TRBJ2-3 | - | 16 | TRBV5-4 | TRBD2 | CASSLWLAATADTQYF | TGTGCCAGCAGCTTGTGGCTAGCGGCCACTGCAGATACGCAGTATTTT
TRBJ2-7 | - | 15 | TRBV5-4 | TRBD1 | CASRVTGENSYEQYF | TGTGCCAGCAGAGTGACAGGGGAAAACTCCTACGAGCAGTACTTC